The clone carrying this T cell receptor beta chain was observed a handful of times. This table comes from immunoSEQ multiplex PCR, and its TCRdb copy is limited to in-frame clones, with some not included. The table includes 75,000 to 80,000 clones, just over 90% detected once. Trimming left V 0 bases short and J 0 bases short, with 10 bases between. Germline CDR1 reads KGHSH; CDR2 reads LQKENI. CDR3 size: 16 residues. This sample is part of a study of T cell changes during pregnancy in multiple sclerosis. This clonotype originated in a female donor in good health, enrolled as a control in a pregnancy study. The chain employs TRBV18 and TRBJ2-3; tentative D call: TRBD2 (6 bases). Sequenced material: peripheral blood, taken after pregnancy. CDR3 residues: CASSPPSGGSTDTQYF. The DNA for the CDR3 is TGTGCCAGCTCACCACCCAGCGGAGGGAGCACAGATACGCAGTATTTT.